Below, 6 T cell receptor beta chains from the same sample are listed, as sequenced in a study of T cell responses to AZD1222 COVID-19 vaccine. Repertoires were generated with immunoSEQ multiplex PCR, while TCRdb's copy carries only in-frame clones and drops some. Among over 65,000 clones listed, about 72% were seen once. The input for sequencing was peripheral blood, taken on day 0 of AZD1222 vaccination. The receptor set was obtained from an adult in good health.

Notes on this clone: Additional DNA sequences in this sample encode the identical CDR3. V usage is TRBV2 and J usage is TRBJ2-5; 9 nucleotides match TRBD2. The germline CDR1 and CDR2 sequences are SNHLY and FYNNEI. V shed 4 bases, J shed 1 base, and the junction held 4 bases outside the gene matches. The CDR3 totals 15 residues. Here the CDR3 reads CASSGTSGSQETQYF. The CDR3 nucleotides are TGTGCCAGCAGTGGCACTAGCGGGTCCCAAGAGACCCAGTACTTC.

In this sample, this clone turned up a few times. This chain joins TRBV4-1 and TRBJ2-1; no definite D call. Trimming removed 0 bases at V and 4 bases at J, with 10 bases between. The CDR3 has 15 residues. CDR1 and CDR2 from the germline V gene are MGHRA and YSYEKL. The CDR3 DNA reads TGCGCCAGCAGCCAAGAACTACCTGGATACAATGAGCAGTTCTTC. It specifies CASSQELPGYNEQFF.

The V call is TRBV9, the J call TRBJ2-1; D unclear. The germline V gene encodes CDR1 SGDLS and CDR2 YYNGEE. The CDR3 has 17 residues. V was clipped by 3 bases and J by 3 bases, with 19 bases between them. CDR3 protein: CASSAMGPRRIYNEQFF. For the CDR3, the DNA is TGTGCCAGCAGCGCCATGGGCCCCAGACGTATCTACAATGAGCAGTTCTTC.

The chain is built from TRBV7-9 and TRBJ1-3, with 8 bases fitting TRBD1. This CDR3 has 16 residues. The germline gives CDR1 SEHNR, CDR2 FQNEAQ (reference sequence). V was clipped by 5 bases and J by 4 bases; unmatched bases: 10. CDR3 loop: CASSPPTGGLGNTIYF. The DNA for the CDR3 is TGTGCCAGCAGCCCTCCTACAGGGGGTTTAGGAAACACCATATATTTT.

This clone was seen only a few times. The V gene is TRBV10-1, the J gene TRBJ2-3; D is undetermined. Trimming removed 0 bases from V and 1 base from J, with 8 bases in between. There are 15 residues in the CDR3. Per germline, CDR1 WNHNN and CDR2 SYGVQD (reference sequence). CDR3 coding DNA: TGCGCCAGCAGTGAGTCCAACGGAGGCACAGATACGCAGTATTTT. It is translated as CASSESNGGTDTQYF.

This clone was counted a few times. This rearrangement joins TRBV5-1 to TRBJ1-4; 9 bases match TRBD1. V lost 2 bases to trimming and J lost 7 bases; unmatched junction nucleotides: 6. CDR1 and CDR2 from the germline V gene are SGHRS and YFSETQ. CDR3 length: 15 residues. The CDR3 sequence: CASSLLGQGGEKLFF. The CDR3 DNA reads TGCGCCAGCAGCTTACTGGGACAGGGTGGTGAAAAACTGTTTTTT.